This T cell receptor (beta chain) was captured by sequencing in a study of CD8+CD57+ T cells in acquired aplastic anemia (dated by TCRdb to between 2017 and 2018). Broadly, across the study: DNA extracted from sorted CD4+ and CD8+ cells had a mean of roughly 3 ug, with a range of roughly 0.18 to 27.4 ug. CD8+CD57+ expansion was defined as frequency above the mean frequency observed in healthy subjects.

TCR beta VDJ combination and CDR3 sequence profiling used genomic DNA as the template. TCR repertoire sequencing was run on an Illumina HiSeq 2000. In the authors' own workflow: Repertoires were assessed using TRBV/TRBJ rearrangement plots, CDR3 size and DJ length profiles, and Simpson's diversity index. The most abundant DNA sequence in the deep sequencing data was taken as the immunodominant clone. CDR3 amino acid sequences were screened for sharing across subjects and were compared with published repertoires and the VDJdb database. Starting from the raw public reads, TCRdb applied fastp trimming at Q25, assembled clones with MiXCR and retained in-frame beta chains. Under each unique CDR3 protein, matching rows form one entry showing the most common genes and DNA. The V and J calls and clone size come from TCRdb's table, not from the authors' own analysis. The sample has roughly 93,000 distinct CDR3 sequences on record, about 67% of them singletons. The ten largest clonotypes hold roughly two thirds of the sample.

The paper's findings and limits, for the study overall: Although roughly 29 CD8+ CDR3 sequences were shared by patients and controls, these sequences appeared highly expressed in patients and within the immunodominant clones of patients. Patients and healthy controls showed no significant difference in CD8+ Simpson's diversity (P=0.060).

Flow cytometry had shown CD8+CD57+ cell expansion in the patients selected for sequencing. All patients had severe acquired aplastic anemia diagnosed by International Study of Aplastic Anemia and Agranulocytosis and Camitta criteria. No therapy had been received by the patients at the time of blood sampling. The study deep-sequenced TCR repertoires of sorted CD4+ and CD8+ blood T cells from severe aplastic anemia patients and healthy subjects. Patients were enrolled under clinicaltrials.gov protocols 00001620, 01623167, 00001397, 00071045, 00081523 and 00961064 in the USA. Ficoll-Paque density gradient centrifugation was used to isolate peripheral blood mononuclear cells. Before DNA was extracted, CD4+ and CD8+ T cells were sorted using either FACS or magnetic beads. A remark on this clonotype: The antigen it binds to is not known. Nothing much larger sits one base from this clone, and base qualities are not available.

Sequenced: sorted CD4+, CD8+, or CD8+CD57+ T cells (not recorded which) from PBMCs. This clonotype originated in a human donor with aplastic anemia.

This receptor carries the CDR3 CATSTQHRREKLRQETQYF. DNA sequence: TGTGCCACCAGCACCCAACACCGCCGGGAGAAACTCCGGCAGGAGACCCAGTACTTC. In this chain, TRBV15 is recombined with TRBJ2-5; a tentative D call is TRBD2 (6 bases match). From the germline V gene (reference sequence), CDR1 is LNHNV and CDR2 is YYDKDF. V was cut back by 4 bases and J by 5 bases, leaving a gap of 29 bases between them. Measured from the cysteine to the phenylalanine, the CDR3 is 19 residues long. Only the CDR3 DNA stays, 57 bases, in frame from base 1.